This T cell receptor (beta chain) was obtained from a study of CD8+ T cells in alopecia areata. Turning to the study itself: The percentage of affected scalp area served as the score of severity for treated patients. Regarding the study as a whole: Especially in alopecia totalis/universalis, lesional scalp showed greater clonality than normal scalp did.

About this clone: The target antigen is unknown.

It was cDNA, reverse transcribed from extracted RNA, that served as the sequencing template. TCRdb's table, derived via immunoSEQ multiplex PCR, lists solely in-frame clones and lacks some. This sample carries about 300,000 clones, about three fifths of them seen once, and the ten largest clones take around 1.7%. Noted treatment: oral pan-JAK inhibitor, 5-10 mg twice daily. PBMCs yielded sorted CD4+ and CD8+ T cells. The CDR3 has 15 amino acids. Between the trimmed V and J ends, which lost 0 bases and 3 bases, there was a span of 9 bases. Germline CDR1 reads SGHTA; CDR2 reads FQGNSA. This chain links TRBV7-2 with TRBJ1-5; the D is unclear. The receptor's source is a human donor with alopecia areata. Source: CD4+ T cells sorted from blood, taken at week 24, from a patient treated with tofacitinib. CDR3 amino acids: CASSLAWGLNQPQHF. The CDR3 DNA is TGTGCCAGCAGCTTAGCCTGGGGTCTCAATCAGCCCCAGCATTTT.